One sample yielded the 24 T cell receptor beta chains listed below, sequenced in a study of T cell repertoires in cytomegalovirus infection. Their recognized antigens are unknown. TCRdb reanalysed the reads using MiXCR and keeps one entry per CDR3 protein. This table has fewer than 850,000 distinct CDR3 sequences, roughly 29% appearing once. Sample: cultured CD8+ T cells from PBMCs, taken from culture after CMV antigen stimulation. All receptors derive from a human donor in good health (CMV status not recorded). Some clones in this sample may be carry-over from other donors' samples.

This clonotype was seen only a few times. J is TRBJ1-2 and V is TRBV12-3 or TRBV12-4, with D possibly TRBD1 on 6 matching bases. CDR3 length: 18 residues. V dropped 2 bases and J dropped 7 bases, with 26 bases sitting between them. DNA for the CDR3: TGTGCCAGCAGTTTACTGTGGGGGTTGGACAGCAGCTTCGGTGGCTACACCTTC. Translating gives CASSLLWGLDSSFGGYTF.

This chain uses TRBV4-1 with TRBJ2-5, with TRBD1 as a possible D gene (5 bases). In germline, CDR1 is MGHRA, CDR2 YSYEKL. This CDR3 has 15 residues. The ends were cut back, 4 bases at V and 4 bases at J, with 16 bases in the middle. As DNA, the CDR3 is TGCGCCAGCAGCCCCCTTGTGGGGCGAGGAGAGACCCAGTACTTC. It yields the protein CASSPLVGRGETQYF.

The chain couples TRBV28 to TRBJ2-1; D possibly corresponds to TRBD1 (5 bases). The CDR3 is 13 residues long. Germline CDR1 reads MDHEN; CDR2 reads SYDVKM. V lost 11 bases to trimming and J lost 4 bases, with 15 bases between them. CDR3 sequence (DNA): TGTGCCTGCAACCAAGCAGGGTACAATGAGCAGTTCTTC. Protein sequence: CACNQAGYNEQFF.

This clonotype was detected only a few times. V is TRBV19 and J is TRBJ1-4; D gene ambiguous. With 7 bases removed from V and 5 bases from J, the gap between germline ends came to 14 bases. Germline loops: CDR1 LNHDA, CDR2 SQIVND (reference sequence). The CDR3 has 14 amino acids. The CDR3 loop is CASTLGKGNEKLFF. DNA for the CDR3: TGTGCCAGTACCCTTGGAAAGGGAAATGAAAAACTGTTTTTT.

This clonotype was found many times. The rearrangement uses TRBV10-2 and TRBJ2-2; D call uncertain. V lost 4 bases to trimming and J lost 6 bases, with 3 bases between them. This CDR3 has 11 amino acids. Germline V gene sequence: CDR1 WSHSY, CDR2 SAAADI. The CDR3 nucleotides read TGCGCCAGCAGTGCTCCCGGGGAGCTGTTTTTT. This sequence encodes CASSAPGELFF.

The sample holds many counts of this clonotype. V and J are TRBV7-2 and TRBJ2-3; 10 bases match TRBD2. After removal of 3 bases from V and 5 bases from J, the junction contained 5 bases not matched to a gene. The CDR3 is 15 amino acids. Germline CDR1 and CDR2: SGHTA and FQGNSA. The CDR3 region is CASSFSGGAIDTQYF. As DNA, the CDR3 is TGTGCCAGCAGCTTCAGCGGGGGGGCCATAGATACGCAGTATTTT.

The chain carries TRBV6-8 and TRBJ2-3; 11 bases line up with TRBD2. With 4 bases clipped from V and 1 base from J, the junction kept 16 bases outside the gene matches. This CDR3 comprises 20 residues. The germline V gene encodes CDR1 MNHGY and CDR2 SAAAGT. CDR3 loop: CASSSPRDSGGAEGTDTQYF. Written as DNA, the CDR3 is TGTGCCAGCAGTTCTCCCCGTGATAGCGGGGGGGCCGAGGGCACAGATACGCAGTATTTT.

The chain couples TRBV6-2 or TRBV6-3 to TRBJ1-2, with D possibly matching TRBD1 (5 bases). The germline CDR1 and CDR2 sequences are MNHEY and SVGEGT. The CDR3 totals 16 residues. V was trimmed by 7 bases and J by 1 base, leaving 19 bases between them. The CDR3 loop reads CASTPLGQGGNYGYTF. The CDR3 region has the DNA TGTGCCAGCACTCCCCTCGGGCAGGGAGGTAACTATGGCTACACCTTC.

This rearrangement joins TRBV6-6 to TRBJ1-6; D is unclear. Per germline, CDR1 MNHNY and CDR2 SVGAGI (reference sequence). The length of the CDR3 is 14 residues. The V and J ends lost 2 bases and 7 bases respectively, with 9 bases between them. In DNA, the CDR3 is TGTGCCAGCAGTTACAAGGCGATGAATTCACCCCTCCACTTT. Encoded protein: CASSYKAMNSPLHF.

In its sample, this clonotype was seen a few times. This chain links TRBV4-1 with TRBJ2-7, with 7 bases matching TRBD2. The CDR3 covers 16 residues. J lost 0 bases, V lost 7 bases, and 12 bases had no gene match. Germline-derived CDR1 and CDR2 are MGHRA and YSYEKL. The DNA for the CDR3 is TGCGCCAGCACCCCCATGTGGGGGGGAAGCTCCTACGAGCAGTACTTC. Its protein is CASTPMWGGSSYEQYF.

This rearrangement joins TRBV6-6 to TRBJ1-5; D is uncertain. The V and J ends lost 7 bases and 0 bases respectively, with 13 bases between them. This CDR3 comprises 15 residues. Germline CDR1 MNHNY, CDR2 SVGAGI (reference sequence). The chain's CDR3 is CASKPVDYSNQPQHF. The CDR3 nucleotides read TGTGCCAGCAAACCGGTCGATTATAGCAATCAGCCCCAGCATTTT.

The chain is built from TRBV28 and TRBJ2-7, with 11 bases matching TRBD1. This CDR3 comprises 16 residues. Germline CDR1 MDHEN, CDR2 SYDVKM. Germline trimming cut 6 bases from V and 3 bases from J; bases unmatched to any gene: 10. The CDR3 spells CASSLPRTGGGYEQYV. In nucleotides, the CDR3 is TGTGCCAGCAGCCTGCCCCGGACAGGGGGCGGCTACGAGCAGTACGTC.

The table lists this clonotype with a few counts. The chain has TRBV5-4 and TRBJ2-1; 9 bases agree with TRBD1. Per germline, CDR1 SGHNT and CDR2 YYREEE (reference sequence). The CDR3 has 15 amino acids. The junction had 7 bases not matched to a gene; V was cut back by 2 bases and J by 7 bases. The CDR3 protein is CASSFPTGGSNEQFF. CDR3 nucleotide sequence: TGTGCCAGCAGCTTCCCGACAGGGGGATCGAATGAGCAGTTCTTC.

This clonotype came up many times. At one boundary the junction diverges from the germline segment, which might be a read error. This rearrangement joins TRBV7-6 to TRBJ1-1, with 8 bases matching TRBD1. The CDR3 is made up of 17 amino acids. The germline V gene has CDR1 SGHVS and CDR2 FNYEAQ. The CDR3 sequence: CASSIATGAKRNTEAFF. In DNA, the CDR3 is TGTGCCAGCAGCATAGCGACAGGGGCAAAAAGGAACACTGAAGCTTTCTTT.

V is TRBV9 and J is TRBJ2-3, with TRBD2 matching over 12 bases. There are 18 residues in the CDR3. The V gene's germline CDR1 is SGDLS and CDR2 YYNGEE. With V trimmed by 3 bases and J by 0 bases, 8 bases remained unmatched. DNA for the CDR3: TGTGCCAGCAGCGATAGGATACTAGCGGGGGGAAGCACAGATACGCAGTATTTT. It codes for CASSDRILAGGSTDTQYF.

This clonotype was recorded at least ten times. The CDR3 protein is CASSYPTYRGQETQYF. In nucleotides, the CDR3 is TGTGCCAGCAGCTATCCAACCTACAGGGGGCAAGAGACCCAGTACTTC. This rearrangement joins TRBV7-6 to TRBJ2-5; 8 nucleotides line up with TRBD1. The CDR3 covers 16 residues. V lost 4 bases, J lost 2 bases, and 9 bases stayed unmatched. Germline V gene lookup returns CDR1 SGHVS and CDR2 FNYEAQ. The full variable domain, in which reference TRBV7-6 and TRBJ2-5 provide the parts outside the CDR3, is GAGVSQSPRYKVTKRGQDVALRCDPISGHVSLYWYRQALGQGPEFLTYFNYEAQQDKSGLPNDRFSAERPEGSISTLTIQRTEQRDSAMYRCASSYPTYRGQETQYFGPGTRLLVL.

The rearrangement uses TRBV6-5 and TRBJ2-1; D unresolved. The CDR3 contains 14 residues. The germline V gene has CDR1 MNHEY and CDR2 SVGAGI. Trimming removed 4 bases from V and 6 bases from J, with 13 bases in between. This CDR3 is CASSLSSFSNEQFF. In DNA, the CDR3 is TGTGCCAGCAGTTTAAGCTCCTTCAGCAATGAGCAGTTCTTC.

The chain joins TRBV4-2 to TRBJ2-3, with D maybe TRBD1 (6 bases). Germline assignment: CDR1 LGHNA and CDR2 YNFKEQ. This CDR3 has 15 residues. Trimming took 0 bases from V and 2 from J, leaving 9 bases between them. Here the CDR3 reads CASSQDYRDTDTQYF. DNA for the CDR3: TGTGCCAGCAGCCAAGATTACAGGGACACAGATACGCAGTATTTT.

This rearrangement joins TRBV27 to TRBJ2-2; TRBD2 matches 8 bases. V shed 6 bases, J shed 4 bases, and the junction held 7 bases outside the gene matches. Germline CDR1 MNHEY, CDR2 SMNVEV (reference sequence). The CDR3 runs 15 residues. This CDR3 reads CASSYGGGLTGELFF. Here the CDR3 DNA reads TGTGCCAGCAGCTACGGGGGGGGGCTCACCGGGGAGCTGTTTTTT.

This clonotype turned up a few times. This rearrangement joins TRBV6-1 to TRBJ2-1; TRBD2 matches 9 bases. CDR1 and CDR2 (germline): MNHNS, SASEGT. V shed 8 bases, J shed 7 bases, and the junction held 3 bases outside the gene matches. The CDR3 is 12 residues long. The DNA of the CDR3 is TGTGCCAGCCTTCTAGCGGGGAATGAGCAGTTCTTC. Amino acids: CASLLAGNEQFF.

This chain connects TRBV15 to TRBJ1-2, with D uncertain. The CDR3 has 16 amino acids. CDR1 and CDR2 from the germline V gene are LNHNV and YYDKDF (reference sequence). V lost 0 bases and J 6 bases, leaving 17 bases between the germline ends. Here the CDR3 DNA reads TGTGCCACCAGCAGAGAGGGGATTGACATCCTCCATGGCTACACCTTC. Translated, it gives CATSREGIDILHGYTF. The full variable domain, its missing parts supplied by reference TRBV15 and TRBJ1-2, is DAMVIQNPRYQVTQFGKPVTLSCSQTLNHNVMYWYQQKSSQAPKLLFHYYDKDFNNEADTPDNFQSRRPNTSFCFLDIRSPGLGDTAMYLCATSREGIDILHGYTFGSGTRLTVV.

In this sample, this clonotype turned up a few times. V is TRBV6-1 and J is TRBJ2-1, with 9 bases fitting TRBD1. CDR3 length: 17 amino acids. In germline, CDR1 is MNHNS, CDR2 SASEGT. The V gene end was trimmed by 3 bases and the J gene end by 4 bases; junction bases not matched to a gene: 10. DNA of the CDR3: TGTGCCAGCAGTGATTTTGTCTGGACAGGGGAATACAATGAGCAGTTCTTC. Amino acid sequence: CASSDFVWTGEYNEQFF.

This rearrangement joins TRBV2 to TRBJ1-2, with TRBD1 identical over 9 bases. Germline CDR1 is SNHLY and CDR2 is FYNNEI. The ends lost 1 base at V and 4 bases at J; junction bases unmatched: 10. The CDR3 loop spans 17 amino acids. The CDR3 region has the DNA TGTGCCAGCAGTGAAGATAAGACAGGGGGGGCCATCTATGGCTACACCTTC. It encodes CASSEDKTGGAIYGYTF.

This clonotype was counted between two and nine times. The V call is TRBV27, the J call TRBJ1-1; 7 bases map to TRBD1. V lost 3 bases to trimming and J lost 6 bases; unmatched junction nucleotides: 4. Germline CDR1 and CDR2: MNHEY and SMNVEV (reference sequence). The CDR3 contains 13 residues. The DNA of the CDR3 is TGTGCCAGCAGTTTTGGCCAGGGGGCTGAAGCTTTCTTT. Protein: CASSFGQGAEAFF.